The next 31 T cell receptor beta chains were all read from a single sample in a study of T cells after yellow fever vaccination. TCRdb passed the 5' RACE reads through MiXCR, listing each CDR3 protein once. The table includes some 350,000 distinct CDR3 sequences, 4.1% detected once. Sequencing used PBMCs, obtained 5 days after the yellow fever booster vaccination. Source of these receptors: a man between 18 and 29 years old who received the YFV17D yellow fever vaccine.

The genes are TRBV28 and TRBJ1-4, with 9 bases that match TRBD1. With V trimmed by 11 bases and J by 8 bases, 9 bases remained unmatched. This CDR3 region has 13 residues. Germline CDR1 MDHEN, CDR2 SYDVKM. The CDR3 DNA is TGTGCCTCACGGACAGGGGTAAAAGAAAAACTGTTTTTT. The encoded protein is CASRTGVKEKLFF.

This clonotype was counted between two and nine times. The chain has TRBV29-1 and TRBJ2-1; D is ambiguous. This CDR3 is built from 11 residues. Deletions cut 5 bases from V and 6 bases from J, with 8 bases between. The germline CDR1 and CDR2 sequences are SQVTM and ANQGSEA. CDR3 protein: CSVRVSNEQFF. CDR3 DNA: TGCAGCGTTAGGGTAAGCAATGAGCAGTTCTTC.

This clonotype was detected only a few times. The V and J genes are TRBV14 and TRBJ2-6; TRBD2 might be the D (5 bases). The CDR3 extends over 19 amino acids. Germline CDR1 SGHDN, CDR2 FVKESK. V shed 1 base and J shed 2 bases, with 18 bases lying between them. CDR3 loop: CASSQGRSLLAPGANVLTF. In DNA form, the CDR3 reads TGTGCCAGCAGCCAAGGGAGGTCCCTCTTGGCCCCTGGGGCCAACGTCCTGACTTTC.

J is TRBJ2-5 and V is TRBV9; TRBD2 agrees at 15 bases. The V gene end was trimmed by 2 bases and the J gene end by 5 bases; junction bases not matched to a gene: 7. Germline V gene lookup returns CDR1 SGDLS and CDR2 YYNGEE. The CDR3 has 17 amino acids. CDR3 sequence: CASSVGTSGGPRETQYF. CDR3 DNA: TGTGCCAGCAGCGTCGGGACTAGCGGGGGGCCCAGGGAGACCCAGTACTTC.

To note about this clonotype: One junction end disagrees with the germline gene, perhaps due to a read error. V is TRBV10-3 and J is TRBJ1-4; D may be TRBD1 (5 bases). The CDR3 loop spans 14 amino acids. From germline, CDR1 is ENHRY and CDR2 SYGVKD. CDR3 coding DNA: TGTGCCATCAGTGAGTCCTCGTGGGCAGGGAAAAACTGTTTT. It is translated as CAISESSWAGKNCF.

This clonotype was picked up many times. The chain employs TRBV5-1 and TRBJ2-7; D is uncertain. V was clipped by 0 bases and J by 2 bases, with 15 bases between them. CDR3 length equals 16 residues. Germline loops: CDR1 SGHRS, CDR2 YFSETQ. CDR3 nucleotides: TGCGCCAGCAGCTTGGGTCCGACAACTTTCGCCTACGAGCAGTACGTC. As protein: CASSLGPTTFAYEQYV.

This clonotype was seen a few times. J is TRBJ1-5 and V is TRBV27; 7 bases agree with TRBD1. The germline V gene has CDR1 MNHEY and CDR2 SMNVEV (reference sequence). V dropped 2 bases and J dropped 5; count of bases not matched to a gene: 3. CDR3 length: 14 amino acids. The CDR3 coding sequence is TGTGCCAGCAGTTTAAGAGGGGGCTATCAGCCCCAGCATTTT. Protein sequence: CASSLRGGYQPQHF.

Written as DNA, the CDR3 is TGCGCCAGCAGCCCGTCGTCACAAAGGAATCAGCCCCAGCATTTT. This sequence encodes CASSPSSQRNQPQHF. This sequence joins TRBV4-1 and TRBJ1-5; D uncertain. V lost 4 bases and J lost 4, with 14 bases in between. The germline gives CDR1 MGHRA, CDR2 YSYEKL. This CDR3 region has 15 residues.

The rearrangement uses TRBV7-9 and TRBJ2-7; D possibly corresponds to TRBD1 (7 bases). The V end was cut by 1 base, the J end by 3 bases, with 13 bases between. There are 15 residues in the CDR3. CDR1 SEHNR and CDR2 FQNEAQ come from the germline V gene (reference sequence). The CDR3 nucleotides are TGTGCCAGCAGCTTAGAGGCAGGGGGACTCTACGAGCAGTACTTC. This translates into CASSLEAGGLYEQYF.

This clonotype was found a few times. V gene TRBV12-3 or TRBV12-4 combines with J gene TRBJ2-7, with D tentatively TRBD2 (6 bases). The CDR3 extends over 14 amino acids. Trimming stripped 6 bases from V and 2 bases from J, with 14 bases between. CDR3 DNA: TGTGCCAGCAGCATGGGAGGAAAGCCCTACGAGCAGTACTTC. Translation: CASSMGGKPYEQYF.

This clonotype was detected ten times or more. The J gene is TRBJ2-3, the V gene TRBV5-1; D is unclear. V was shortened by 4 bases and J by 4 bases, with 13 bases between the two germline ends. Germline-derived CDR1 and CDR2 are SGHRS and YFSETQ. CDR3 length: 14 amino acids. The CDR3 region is CASSASPPSDTQYF. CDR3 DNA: TGCGCCAGCAGCGCCAGCCCCCCATCAGATACGCAGTATTTT.

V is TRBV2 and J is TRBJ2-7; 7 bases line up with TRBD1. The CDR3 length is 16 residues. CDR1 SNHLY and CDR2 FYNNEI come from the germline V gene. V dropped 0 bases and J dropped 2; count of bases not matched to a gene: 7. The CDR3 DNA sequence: TGTGCCAGCAGTGAAGCGGAGGACAGGCCGACCTACGAGCAGTACTTC. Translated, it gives CASSEAEDRPTYEQYF.

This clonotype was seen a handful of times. Here the CDR3 DNA reads TGTGCCAGCAGTTTTGGGGGGCGGGGAATTTACGATCAGCCCCAGCATTTT. Translation: CASSFGGRGIYDQPQHF. The chain joins TRBV27 to TRBJ1-5, with D possibly TRBD1 on 6 matching bases. Trimming stripped 3 bases from V and 5 bases from J, with 20 bases between. The CDR3 runs 17 residues. Germline CDR1 and CDR2: MNHEY and SMNVEV (reference sequence).

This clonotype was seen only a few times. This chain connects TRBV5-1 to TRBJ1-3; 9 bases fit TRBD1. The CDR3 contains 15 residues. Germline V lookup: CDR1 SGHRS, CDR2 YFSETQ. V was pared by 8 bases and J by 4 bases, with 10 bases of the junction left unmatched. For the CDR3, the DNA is TGCGCCAGTTCCGGGACAGGGACTTCGGGAAACACCATATATTTT. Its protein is CASSGTGTSGNTIYF.

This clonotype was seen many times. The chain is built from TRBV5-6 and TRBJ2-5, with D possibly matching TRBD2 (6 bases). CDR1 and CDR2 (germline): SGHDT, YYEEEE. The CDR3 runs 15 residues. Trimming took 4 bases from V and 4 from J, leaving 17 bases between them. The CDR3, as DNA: TGTGCCAGCAGCCGAAGATCGTTGGGAGGAGAGACCCAGTACTTC. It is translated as CASSRRSLGGETQYF.

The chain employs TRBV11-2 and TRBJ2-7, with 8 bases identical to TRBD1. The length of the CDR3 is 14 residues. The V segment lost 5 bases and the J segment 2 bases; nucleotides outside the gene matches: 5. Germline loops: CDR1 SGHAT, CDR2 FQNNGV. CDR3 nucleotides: TGTGCCAGCAGCCGACAGGGGTCCGCCTACGAGCAGTACTTC. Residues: CASSRQGSAYEQYF.

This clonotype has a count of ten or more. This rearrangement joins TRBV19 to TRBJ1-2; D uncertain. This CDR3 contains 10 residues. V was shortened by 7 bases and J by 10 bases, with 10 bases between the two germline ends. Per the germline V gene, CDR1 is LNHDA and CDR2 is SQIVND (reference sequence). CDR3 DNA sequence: TGTGCCAGTAAAGGGCCCGACTACACCTTC. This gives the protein CASKGPDYTF.

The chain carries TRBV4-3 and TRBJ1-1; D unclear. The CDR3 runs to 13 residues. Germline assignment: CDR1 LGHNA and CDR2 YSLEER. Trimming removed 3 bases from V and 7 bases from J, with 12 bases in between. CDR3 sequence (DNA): TGCGCCAGCAGCCAGGGTACCCGGGGTGAAGCTTTCTTT. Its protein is CASSQGTRGEAFF.

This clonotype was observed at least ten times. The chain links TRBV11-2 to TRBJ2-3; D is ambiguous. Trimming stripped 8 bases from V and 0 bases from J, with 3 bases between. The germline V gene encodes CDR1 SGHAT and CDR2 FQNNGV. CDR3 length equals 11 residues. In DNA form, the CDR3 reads TGTGCCAGCGCCAGCACAGATACGCAGTATTTT. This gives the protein CASASTDTQYF.

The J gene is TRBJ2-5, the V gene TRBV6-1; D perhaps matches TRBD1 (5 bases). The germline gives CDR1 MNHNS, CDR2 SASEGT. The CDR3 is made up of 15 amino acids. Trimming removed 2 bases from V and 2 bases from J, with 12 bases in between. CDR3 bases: TGTGCCAGCAGTGAAATTTGGGGCATACAAGAGACCCAGTACTTC. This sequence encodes CASSEIWGIQETQYF.

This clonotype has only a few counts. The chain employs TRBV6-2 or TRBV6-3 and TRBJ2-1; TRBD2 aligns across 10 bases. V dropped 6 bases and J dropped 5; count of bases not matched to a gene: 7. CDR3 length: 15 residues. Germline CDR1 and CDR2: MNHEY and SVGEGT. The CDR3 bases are TGTGCCAGCAGAACAAGCGGGGGGGCCCACAATGAGCAGTTCTTC. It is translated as CASRTSGGAHNEQFF.

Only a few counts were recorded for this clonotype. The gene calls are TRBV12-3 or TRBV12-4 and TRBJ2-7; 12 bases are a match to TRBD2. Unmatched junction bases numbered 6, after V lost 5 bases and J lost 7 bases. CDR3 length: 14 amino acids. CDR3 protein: CASSSLAGGREQYF. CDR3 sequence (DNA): TGTGCCAGCAGTAGTCTAGCGGGGGGGCGGGAGCAGTACTTC.

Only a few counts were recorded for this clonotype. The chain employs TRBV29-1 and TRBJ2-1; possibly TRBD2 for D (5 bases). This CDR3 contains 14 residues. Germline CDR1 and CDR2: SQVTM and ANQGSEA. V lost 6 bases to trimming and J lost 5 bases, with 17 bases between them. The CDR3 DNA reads TGCAGCGTGGAGGTACGAGGTCGGAACAATGAGCAGTTCTTC. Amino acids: CSVEVRGRNNEQFF.

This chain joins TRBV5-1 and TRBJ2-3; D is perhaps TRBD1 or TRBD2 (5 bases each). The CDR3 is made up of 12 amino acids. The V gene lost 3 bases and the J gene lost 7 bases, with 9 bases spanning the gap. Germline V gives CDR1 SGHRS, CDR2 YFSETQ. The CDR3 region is CASSWDPNTQYF. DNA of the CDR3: TGCGCCAGCAGCTGGGACCCTAATACGCAGTATTTT.

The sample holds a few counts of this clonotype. Here the CDR3 DNA reads TGTGCCACCAGTGAGACGACAGGGTTCCACGAGCAGTACGTC. This translates into CATSETTGFHEQYV. V is TRBV24-1 and J is TRBJ2-7; 7 positions match TRBD1. CDR1 KGHDR and CDR2 SFDVKD come from the germline V gene. Trimming removed 4 bases from V and 5 bases from J; junction bases left unmatched: 7. CDR3 length: 14 amino acids.

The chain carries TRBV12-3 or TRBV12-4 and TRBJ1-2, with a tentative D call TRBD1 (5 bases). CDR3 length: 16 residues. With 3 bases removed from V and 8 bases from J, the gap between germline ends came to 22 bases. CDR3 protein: CASSFSVGLDLRGYTF. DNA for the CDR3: TGTGCCAGCAGTTTTAGTGTGGGGCTCGATCTAAGAGGCTACACCTTC.

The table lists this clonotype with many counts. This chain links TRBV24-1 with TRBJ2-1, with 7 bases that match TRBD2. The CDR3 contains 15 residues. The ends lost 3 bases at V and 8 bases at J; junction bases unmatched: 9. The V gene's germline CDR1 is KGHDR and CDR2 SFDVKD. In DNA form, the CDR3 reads TGTGCCACCAGTGATCCCAGCGGGACTCTCGATGAGCAGTTCTTC. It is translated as CATSDPSGTLDEQFF.

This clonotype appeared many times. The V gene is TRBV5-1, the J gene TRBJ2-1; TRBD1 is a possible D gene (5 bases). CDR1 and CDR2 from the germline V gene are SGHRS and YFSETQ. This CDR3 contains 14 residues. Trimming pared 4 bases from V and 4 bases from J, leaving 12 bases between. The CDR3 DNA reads TGCGCCAGCAGCGGCAGGGCCTTTTACAATGAGCAGTTCTTC. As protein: CASSGRAFYNEQFF.

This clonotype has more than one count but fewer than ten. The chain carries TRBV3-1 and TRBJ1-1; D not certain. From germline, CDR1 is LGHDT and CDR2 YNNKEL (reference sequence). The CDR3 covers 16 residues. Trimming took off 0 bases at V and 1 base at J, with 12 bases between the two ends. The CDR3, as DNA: TGTGCCAGCAGCCAAGAAACGGTCAGTCAGAACACTGAAGCTTTCTTT. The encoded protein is CASSQETVSQNTEAFF.

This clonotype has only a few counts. The CDR3 sequence is CASSYREGPDTQYF. CDR3 nucleotide sequence: TGCGCCAGCAGCTACCGGGAAGGGCCAGATACGCAGTATTTT. This chain joins TRBV5-1 and TRBJ2-3, with D tentatively TRBD2 (5 bases). The V gene lost 3 bases and the J gene lost 4 bases, with 12 bases spanning the gap. Germline V gene lookup returns CDR1 SGHRS and CDR2 YFSETQ. The CDR3 consists of 14 residues.

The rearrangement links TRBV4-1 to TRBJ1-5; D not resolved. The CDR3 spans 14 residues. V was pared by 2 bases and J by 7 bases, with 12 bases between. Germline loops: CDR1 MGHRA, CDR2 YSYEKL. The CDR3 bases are TGCGCCAGCAGCCAACCTTCGTTTGGGCAGCCCCAGCATTTT. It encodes CASSQPSFGQPQHF.